These 21 T cell receptor beta chains were all obtained from the same sample, sequenced in a study of T cell responses to AZD1222 COVID-19 vaccine. Assay: immunoSEQ multiplex PCR; the TCRdb copy retains only in-frame clones and omits some. Of around 100,000 clones in the sample, approximately 87% are singletons; the top ten hold about 3%. The sequencing here drew on peripheral blood, taken on day 0 of AZD1222 vaccination. All receptors come from an adult in good health.

This clone was detected only once. The chain recombines TRBV28 with TRBJ1-2; D remains unclear. CDR1 MDHEN and CDR2 SYDVKM come from the germline V gene. Trimming took 8 bases from V and 3 from J, leaving 16 bases between them. The CDR3 loop spans 14 amino acids. The CDR3 region is CASATPGPYYGYTF. For the CDR3, the DNA is TGTGCCAGCGCCACACCCGGGCCATACTATGGCTACACCTTC.

The V and J genes are TRBV5-1 and TRBJ2-2; 9 bases map to TRBD2. Trimming took 1 base from V and 5 from J; bases not matched to a gene: 12. Per germline, CDR1 SGHRS and CDR2 YFSETQ. The CDR3 contains 18 residues. CDR3 amino acids: CASSLFASGAGATGELFF. CDR3 sequence (DNA): TGCGCCAGCAGCTTGTTTGCTAGCGGGGCCGGGGCAACCGGGGAGCTGTTTTTT.

V is TRBV7-2 and J is TRBJ2-7; possibly TRBD1 for D (7 bases). CDR3 length: 15 amino acids. Trimming cost V 5 bases and J 5 bases, with 19 bases left between them. Germline CDR1 is SGHTA and CDR2 is FQGNSA. The CDR3 sequence: CASSRDRTRGDEQYF. The CDR3 coding sequence is TGTGCCAGCAGCCGCGACAGGACCAGGGGGGACGAGCAGTACTTC.

The chain has TRBV29-1 and TRBJ1-2; TRBD1 might be the D (5 bases). CDR1 and CDR2 from the germline V gene are SQVTM and ANQGSEA. Between the trimmed V and J ends, which lost 4 bases and 2 bases, there was a span of 11 bases. This CDR3 comprises 13 residues. The CDR3 loop is CSVGGRVNYGYTF. The CDR3 DNA is TGCAGCGTTGGTGGCAGGGTAAACTATGGCTACACCTTC.

V usage is TRBV5-5 and J usage is TRBJ1-6, with 9 bases identical to TRBD1. This CDR3 comprises 16 residues. After removal of 4 bases from V and 5 bases from J, the junction contained 7 bases not matched to a gene. Germline loops: CDR1 SGHKS, CDR2 YYEKEE (reference sequence). CDR3 sequence reads: CASSVGQGLDNSPLHF. DNA of the CDR3: TGTGCCAGCAGCGTGGGACAGGGTCTCGATAATTCACCCCTCCACTTT.

Here the CDR3 reads CATSRDRGRDGLFF. CDR3 DNA: TGTGCCACCAGCAGAGATCGGGGACGGGATGGACTGTTTTTT. The chain links TRBV15 to TRBJ1-4; D is possibly TRBD1 (5 bases). Per the germline V gene, CDR1 is LNHNV and CDR2 is YYDKDF (reference sequence). The CDR3 totals 14 residues. Between the trimmed V and J ends, which lost 0 bases and 13 bases, there was a span of 15 bases.

This clone is a singleton in its sample. CDR3 sequence: CASSLVWGVSQYF. The CDR3 DNA sequence: TGTGCCAGCAGTTTAGTCTGGGGGGTATCGCAGTACTTC. The chain links TRBV12-3 or TRBV12-4 to TRBJ2-7; tentatively, D is TRBD2 (6 bases). V lost 1 base to trimming and J lost 9 bases, with 13 bases between them. The CDR3 consists of 13 residues.

The chain employs TRBV7-3 and TRBJ2-3; 9 bases line up with TRBD2. The CDR3 loop spans 15 amino acids. The ends lost 1 base at V and 9 bases at J; junction bases unmatched: 8. Germline loops: CDR1 SGHTA, CDR2 FQGTGA. The CDR3 here is CASSLRLAGSGTQYF. DNA for the CDR3: TGTGCCAGCAGCTTAAGGCTAGCGGGGAGCGGGACGCAGTATTTT.

Here the CDR3 DNA reads TGTGCCAGCAGTTACCTAGCGGGGTATTCGGAGACCCAGTACTTC. As protein: CASSYLAGYSETQYF. V is TRBV6-2 or TRBV6-3 and J is TRBJ2-5, with 9 nucleotides matching TRBD2. J lost 5 bases, V lost 2 bases, and 6 bases had no gene match. The CDR3 runs 15 residues. Germline CDR1 is MNHEY and CDR2 is SVGEGT.

The rearrangement links TRBV18 to TRBJ1-1; 9 bases match TRBD1. Germline values: CDR1 KGHSH, CDR2 LQKENI. Trimming at V came to 2 bases and at J to 5 bases, leaving 3 bases not matched to a gene. There are 14 residues in the CDR3. In DNA, the CDR3 is TGTGCCAGCTCACCAGACAGGGGGGTTACTGAAGCTTTCTTT. It specifies CASSPDRGVTEAFF.

This clone is a singleton in its sample. This sequence joins TRBV6-6 and TRBJ2-1, with D possibly called TRBD1 or TRBD2 (6 bases each). CDR3 length equals 18 residues. Germline-derived CDR1 and CDR2 are MNHNY and SVGAGI (reference sequence). The V gene lost 5 bases and the J gene lost 0 bases, with 20 bases spanning the gap. In nucleotides, the CDR3 is TGTGCCAGCAGTCTTACCCGGGGGCGGCGAAGCTCCTACAATGAGCAGTTCTTC. It specifies CASSLTRGRRSSYNEQFF.

The V call is TRBV28, the J call TRBJ1-2, with 12 bases fitting TRBD1. V trimming: 7 bases; J trimming: 10 bases; junction bases outside the gene matches: 10. The CDR3 spans 14 residues. Per germline, CDR1 MDHEN and CDR2 SYDVKM. The CDR3, as DNA: TGTGCCAGCATCCCTGACCGGGACAGGGGGCCCTACACCTTC. Translation gives CASIPDRDRGPYTF.

This chain links TRBV15 with TRBJ1-4; 9 positions match TRBD1. Germline CDR1 is LNHNV and CDR2 is YYDKDF (reference sequence). The CDR3 length is 15 residues. J lost 4 bases, V lost 4 bases, and 4 bases had no gene match. The CDR3, as DNA: TGTGCCACCAGCACCGGGACAGGGCTTAATGAAAAACTGTTTTTT. It specifies CATSTGTGLNEKLFF.

V is TRBV6-6 and J is TRBJ2-3; D might be TRBD2 (6 bases). CDR1 is MNHNY, CDR2 SVGAGI, per germline (reference sequence). CDR3 length equals 15 residues. V was trimmed by 7 bases and J by 1 base, leaving 15 bases between them. This chain's CDR3 is CASIKEGLGTDTQYF. The CDR3 DNA follows: TGTGCCAGCATTAAGGAGGGCCTCGGCACAGATACGCAGTATTTT.

The CDR3 loop reads CASSLVPGGLGYTF. DNA for the CDR3: TGTGCCAGCAGCTTAGTGCCAGGGGGATTAGGCTACACCTTC. The rearrangement links TRBV11-2 to TRBJ1-2, with TRBD1 matching 7 bases. Germline V gene sequence: CDR1 SGHAT, CDR2 FQNNGV. The CDR3 is 14 residues long. V shed 1 base, J shed 8 bases, and the junction held 7 bases outside the gene matches.

This chain uses TRBV5-1 with TRBJ1-2, with unresolved D. CDR3 length: 13 amino acids. The germline V gene encodes CDR1 SGHRS and CDR2 YFSETQ. V was clipped by 5 bases and J by 1 base, with 9 bases between them. In nucleotides, the CDR3 is TGCGCCAGCAGTGGTGGAGTTAACTATGGCTACACCTTC. Its protein is CASSGGVNYGYTF. The variable domain in full, completed from reference TRBV5-1 and TRBJ1-2, reads KAGVTQTPRYLIKTRGQQVTLSCSPISGHRSVSWYQQTPGQGLQFLFEYFSETQRNKGNFPGRFSGRQFSNSRSEMNVSTLELGDSALYLCASSGGVNYGYTFGSGTRLTVV.

This sequence joins TRBV5-5 and TRBJ2-5; the D call may be TRBD1 or TRBD2 (5 bases each). From germline, CDR1 is SGHKS and CDR2 YYEKEE (reference sequence). This CDR3 region has 14 residues. V lost 3 bases, J lost 2 bases, and 11 bases lay in between. The DNA of the CDR3 is TGTGCCAGCAGCTATGGGACGGTTCAAGAGACCCAGTACTTC. It specifies CASSYGTVQETQYF.

The V and J genes are TRBV6-5 and TRBJ2-5, with a tentative D call TRBD1 (6 bases). The CDR3 is 11 residues long. Germline CDR1 and CDR2: MNHEY and SVGAGI. V was shortened by 7 bases and J by 5 bases, with 8 bases between the two germline ends. This chain's CDR3 is CASMRGETQYF. The CDR3 DNA is TGTGCCAGCATGAGGGGGGAGACCCAGTACTTC.

The chain has TRBV5-4 and TRBJ1-4; TRBD1 is a possible D gene (5 bases). V lost 3 bases and J 6 bases, leaving 18 bases between the germline ends. Germline V gene sequence: CDR1 SGHNT, CDR2 YYREEE (reference sequence). CDR3 size: 16 residues. The CDR3 here is CASSSPGRGGDEKLFF. The DNA for the CDR3 is TGTGCCAGCAGCTCACCGGGACGGGGAGGTGATGAAAAACTGTTTTTT.

This chain connects TRBV4-2 to TRBJ1-6; D unclear. V lost 0 bases, J lost 14 bases, and 11 bases lay in between. The CDR3 contains 13 residues. Germline lookup yields CDR1 LGHNA and CDR2 YNFKEQ. The CDR3 coding sequence is TGTGCCAGCAGCCAAGATCAGGCGCGATCCCTCCACTTT. Protein: CASSQDQARSLHF.

The table lists this clone with a count of one. The chain couples TRBV24-1 to TRBJ2-2, with TRBD2 identical over 8 bases. This CDR3 spans 15 amino acids. Looked up from germline, CDR1 is KGHDR and CDR2 is SFDVKD. The trim removed 6 bases at V and 6 bases at J, leaving 8 bases unmatched. The CDR3 DNA reads TGTGCCACCAGTCCACTCGGGGGGGCTCCCGGGGAGCTGTTTTTT. Its translation is CATSPLGGAPGELFF.